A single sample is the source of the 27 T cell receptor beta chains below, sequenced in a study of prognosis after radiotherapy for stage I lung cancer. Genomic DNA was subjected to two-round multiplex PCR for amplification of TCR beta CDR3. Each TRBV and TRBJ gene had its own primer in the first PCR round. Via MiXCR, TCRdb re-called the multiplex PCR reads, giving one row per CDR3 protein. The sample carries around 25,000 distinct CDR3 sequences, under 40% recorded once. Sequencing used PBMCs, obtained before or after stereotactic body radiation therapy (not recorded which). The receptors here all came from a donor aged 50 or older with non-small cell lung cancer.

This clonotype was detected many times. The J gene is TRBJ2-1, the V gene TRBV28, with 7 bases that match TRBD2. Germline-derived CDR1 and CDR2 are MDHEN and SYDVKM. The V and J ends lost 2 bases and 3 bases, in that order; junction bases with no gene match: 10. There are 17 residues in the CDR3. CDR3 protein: CASSLISASGVYNEQFF. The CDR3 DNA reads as TGTGCCAGCAGTTTAATTTCGGCCAGCGGGGTCTACAATGAGCAGTTCTTC. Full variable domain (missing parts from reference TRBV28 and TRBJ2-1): DVKVTQSSRYLVKRTGEKVFLECVQDMDHENMFWYRQDPGLGLRLIYFSYDVKMKEKGDIPEGYSVSREKKERFSLILESASTNQTSMYLCASSLISASGVYNEQFFGPGTRLTVL.

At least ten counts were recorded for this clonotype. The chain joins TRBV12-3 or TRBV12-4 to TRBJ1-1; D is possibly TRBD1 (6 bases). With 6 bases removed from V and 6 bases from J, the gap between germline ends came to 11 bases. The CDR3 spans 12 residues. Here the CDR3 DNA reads TGTGCCAGCAGCCAGGGGCGCTCTGAAGCTTTCTTT. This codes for CASSQGRSEAFF.

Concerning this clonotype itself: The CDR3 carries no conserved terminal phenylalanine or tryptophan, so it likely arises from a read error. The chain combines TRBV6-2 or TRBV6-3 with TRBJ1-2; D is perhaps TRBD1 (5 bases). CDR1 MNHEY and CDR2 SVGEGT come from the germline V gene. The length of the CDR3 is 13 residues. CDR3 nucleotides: TGTGCCATCAGTTACTCCGGGGGTAGCGGCTACACCCTC. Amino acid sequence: CAISYSGGSGYTL.

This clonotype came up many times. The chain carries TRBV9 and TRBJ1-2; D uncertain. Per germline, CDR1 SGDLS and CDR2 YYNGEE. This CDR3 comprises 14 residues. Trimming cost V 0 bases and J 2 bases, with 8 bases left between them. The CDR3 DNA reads TGTGCCAGCAGCGTAGACAACACCAACTATGGCTACACCTTC. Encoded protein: CASSVDNTNYGYTF.

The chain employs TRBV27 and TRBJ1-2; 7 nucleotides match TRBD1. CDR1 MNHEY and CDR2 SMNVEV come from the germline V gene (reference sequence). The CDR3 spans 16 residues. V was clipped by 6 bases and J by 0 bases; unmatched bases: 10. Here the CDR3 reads CASSPFLGTANYGYTF. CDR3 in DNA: TGTGCCAGCAGCCCCTTCCTCGGGACAGCTAACTATGGCTACACCTTC.

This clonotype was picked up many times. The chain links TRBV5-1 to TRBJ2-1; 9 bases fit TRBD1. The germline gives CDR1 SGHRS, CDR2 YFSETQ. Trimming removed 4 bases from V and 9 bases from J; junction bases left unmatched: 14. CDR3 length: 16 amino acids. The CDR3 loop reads CASSQTGTGRSGEQFF. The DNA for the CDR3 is TGCGCCAGCAGCCAAACCGGGACAGGGAGAAGTGGTGAGCAGTTCTTC.

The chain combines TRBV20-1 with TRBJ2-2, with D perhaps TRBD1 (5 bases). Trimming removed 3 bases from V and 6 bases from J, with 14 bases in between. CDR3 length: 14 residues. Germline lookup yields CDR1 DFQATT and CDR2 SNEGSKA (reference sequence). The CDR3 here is CSARTVGEAGELFF. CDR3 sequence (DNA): TGCAGTGCTAGGACAGTGGGCGAGGCCGGGGAGCTGTTTTTT.

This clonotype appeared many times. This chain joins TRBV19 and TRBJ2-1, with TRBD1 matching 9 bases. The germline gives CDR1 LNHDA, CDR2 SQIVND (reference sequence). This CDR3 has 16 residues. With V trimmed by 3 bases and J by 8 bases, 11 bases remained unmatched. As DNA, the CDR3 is TGTGCCAGTAGTATTTACCGGACAGGGGAATTCGATGAGCAGTTCTTC. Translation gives CASSIYRTGEFDEQFF.

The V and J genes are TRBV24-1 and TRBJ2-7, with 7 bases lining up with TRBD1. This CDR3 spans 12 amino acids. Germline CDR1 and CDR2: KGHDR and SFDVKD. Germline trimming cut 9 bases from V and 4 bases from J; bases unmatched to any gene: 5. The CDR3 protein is CATASRGYEQYF. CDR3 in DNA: TGTGCCACCGCGAGCAGGGGGTACGAGCAGTACTTC.

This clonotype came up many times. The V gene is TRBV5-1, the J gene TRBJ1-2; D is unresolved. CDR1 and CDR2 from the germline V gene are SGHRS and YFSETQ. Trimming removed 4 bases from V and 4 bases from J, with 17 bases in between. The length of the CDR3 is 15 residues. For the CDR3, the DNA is TGCGCCAGCAGCCAAGATACAGCCGGAGTCTATGGCTACACCTTC. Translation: CASSQDTAGVYGYTF.

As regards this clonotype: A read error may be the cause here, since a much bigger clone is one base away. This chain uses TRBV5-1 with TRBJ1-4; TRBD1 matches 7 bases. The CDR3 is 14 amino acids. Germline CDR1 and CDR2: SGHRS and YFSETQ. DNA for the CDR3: TGCGCCAGCAGCTGTCCCGGGACAGCTGAAACACTGTTTTTT. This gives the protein CASSCPGTAETLFF.

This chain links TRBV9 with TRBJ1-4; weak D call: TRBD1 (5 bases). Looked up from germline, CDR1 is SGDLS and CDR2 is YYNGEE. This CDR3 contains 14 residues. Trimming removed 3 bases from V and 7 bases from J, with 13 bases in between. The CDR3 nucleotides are TGTGCCAGCAGCGACGGGACGGGTAGTGAAAAACTGTTTTTT. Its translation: CASSDGTGSEKLFF.

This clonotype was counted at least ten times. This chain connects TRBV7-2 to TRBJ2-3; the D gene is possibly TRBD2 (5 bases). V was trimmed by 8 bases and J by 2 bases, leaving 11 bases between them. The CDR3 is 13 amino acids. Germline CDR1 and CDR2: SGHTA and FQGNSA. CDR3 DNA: TGTGCCAGCGCGGGTTGGGACACAGATACGCAGTATTTT. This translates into CASAGWDTDTQYF.

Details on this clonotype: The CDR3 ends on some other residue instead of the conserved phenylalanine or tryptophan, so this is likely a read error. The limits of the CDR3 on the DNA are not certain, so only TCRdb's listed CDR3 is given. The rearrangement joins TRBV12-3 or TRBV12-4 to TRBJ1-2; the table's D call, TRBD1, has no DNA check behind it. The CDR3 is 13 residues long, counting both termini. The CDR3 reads CASSHNPGIPLDS.

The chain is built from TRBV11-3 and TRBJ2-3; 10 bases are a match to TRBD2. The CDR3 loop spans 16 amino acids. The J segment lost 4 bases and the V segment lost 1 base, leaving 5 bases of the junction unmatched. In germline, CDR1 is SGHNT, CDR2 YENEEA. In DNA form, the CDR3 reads TGTGCCAGCAGCTTAGTAGCGGGGGGTAGGGCAGATACGCAGTATTTT. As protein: CASSLVAGGRADTQYF.

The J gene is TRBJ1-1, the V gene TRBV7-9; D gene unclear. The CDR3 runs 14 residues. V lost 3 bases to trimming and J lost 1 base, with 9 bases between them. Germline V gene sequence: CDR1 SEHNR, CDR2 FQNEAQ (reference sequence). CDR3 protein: CASSLPMGNTEAFF. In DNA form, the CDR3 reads TGTGCCAGCAGCTTGCCGATGGGGAACACTGAAGCTTTCTTT.

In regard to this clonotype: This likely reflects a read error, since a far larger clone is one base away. CDR3 amino acids: CASMRTGARGANVLTF. In DNA form, the CDR3 reads TGTGCCAGCATGCGGACGGGGGCGCGGGGGGCCAACGTCCTGACTTTC. The genes are TRBV6-4 and TRBJ2-6; either TRBD1 or TRBD2 may supply D (6 bases each). The V end lost 7 bases, the J end lost 4 bases, and 17 bases lay between the germline ends. This CDR3 has 16 residues. Germline CDR1 MRHNA, CDR2 SNTAGT.

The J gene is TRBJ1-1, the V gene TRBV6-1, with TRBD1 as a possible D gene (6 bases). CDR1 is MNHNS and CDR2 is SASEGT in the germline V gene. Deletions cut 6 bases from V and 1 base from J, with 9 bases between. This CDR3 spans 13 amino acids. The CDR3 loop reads CASRTDRNTEAFF. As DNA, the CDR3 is TGTGCCAGCAGGACGGACAGGAACACTGAAGCTTTCTTT.

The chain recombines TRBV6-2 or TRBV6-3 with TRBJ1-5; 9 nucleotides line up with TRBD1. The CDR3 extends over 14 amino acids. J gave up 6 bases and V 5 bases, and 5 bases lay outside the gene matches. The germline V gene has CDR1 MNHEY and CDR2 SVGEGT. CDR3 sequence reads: CASSRQGESQPQHF. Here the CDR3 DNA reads TGTGCCAGCAGTAGACAGGGGGAGTCTCAGCCCCAGCATTTT.

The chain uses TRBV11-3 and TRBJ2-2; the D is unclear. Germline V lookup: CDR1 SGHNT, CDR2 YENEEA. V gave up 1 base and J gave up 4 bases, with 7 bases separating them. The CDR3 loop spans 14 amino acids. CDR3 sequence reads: CASSLVGSTGELFF. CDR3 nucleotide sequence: TGTGCCAGCAGCTTAGTTGGGTCCACCGGGGAGCTGTTTTTT.

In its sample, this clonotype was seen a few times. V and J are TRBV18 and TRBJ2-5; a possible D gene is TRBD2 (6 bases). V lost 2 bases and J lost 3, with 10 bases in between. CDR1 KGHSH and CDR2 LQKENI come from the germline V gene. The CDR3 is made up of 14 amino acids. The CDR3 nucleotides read TGTGCCAGCTCACCAGCATTAGCGGAAGAGACCCAGTACTTC. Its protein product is CASSPALAEETQYF. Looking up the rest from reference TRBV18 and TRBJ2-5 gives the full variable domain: NAGVMQNPRHLVRRRGQEARLRCSPMKGHSHVYWYRQLPEEGLKFMVYLQKENIIDESGMPKERFSAEFPKEGPSILRIQQVVRGDSAAYFCASSPALAEETQYFGPGTRLLVL.

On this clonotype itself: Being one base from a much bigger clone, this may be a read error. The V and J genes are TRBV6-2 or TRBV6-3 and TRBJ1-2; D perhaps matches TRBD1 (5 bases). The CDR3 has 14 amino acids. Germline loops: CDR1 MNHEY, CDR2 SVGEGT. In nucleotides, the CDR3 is TGTGCCAGCAGCTCACAGGCAACTAACTATGGCTACGCCTTC. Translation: CASSSQATNYGYAF.

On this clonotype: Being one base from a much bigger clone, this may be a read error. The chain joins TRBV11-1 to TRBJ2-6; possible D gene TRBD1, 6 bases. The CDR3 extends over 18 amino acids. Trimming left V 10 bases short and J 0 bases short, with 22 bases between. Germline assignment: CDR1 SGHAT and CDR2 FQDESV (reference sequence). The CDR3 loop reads CATHGTLGRSSGANVLTF. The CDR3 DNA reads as TGTGCCACCCACGGGACACTAGGTCGTAGCTCTGGGGCCAACGTCCTGACTTTC. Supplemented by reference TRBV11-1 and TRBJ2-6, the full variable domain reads EAEVAQSPRYKITEKSQAVAFWCDPISGHATLYWYRQILGQGPELLVQFQDESVVDDSQLPKDRFSAERLKGVDSTLKIQPAELGDSAMYLCATHGTLGRSSGANVLTFGAGSRLTVL.

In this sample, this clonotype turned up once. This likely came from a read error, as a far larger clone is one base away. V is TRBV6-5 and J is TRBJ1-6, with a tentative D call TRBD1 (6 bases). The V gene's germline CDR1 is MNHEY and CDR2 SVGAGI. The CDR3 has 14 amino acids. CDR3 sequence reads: CASSQTLQGSPLQF. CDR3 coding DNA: TGTGCCAGCAGTCAAACTCTACAGGGATCACCCCTCCAATTT.

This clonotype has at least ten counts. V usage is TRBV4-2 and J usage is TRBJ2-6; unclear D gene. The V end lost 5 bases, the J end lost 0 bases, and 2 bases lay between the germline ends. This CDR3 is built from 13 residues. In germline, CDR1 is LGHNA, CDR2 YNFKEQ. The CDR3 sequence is CASSNSGANVLTF. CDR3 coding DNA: TGTGCCAGCAGCAACTCTGGGGCCAACGTCCTGACTTTC.

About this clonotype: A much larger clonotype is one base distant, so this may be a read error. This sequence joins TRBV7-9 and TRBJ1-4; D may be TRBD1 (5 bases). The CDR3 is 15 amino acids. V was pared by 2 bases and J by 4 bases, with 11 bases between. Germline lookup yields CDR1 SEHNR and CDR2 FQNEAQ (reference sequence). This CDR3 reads CASSLIGGDNEKLFF. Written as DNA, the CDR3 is TGTGCCAGCAGCTTAATCGGGGGGGATAATGAAAAACTGTTTTTT.

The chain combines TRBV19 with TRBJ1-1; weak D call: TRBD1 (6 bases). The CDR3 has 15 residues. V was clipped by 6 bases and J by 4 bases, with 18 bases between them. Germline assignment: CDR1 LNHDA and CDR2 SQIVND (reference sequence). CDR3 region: CASRTTVTGSTEAFF. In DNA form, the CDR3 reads TGTGCCAGTAGGACAACCGTAACAGGGAGCACTGAAGCTTTCTTT.